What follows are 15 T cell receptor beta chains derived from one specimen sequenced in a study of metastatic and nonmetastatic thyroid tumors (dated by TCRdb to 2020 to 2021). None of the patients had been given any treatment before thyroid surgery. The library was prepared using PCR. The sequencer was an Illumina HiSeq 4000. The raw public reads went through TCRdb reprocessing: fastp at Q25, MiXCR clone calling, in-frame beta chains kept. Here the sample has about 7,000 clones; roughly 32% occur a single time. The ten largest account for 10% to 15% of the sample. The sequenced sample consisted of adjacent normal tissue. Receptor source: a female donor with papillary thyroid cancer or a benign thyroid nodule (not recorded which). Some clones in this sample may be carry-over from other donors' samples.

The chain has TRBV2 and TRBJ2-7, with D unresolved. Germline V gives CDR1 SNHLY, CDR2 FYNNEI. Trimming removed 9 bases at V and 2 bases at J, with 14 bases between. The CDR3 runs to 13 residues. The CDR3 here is CASQGTPAYEQYF. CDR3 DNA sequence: TGTGCCAGTCAAGGTACACCAGCCTACGAGCAGTACTTC.

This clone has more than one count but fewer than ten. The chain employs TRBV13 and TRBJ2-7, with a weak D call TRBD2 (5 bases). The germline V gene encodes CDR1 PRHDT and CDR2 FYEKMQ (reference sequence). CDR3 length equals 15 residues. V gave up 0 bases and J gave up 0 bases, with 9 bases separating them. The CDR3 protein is CASSLGGRSSYEQYF. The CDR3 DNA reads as TGTGCCAGCAGCTTAGGGGGGAGAAGCTCCTACGAGCAGTACTTC.

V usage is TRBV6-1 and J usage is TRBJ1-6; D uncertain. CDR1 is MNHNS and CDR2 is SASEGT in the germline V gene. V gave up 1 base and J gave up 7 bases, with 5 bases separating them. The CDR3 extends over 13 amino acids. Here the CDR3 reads CASSEVGNSPLHF. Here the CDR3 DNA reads TGTGCCAGCAGTGAAGTTGGGAATTCACCCCTCCACTTT.

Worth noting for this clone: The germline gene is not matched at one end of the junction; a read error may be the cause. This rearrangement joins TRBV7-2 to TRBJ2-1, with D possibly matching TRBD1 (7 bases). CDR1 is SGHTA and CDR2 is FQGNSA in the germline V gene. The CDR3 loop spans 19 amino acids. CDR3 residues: CASSFPGGGPVSSYNEQFF. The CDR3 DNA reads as TGTGCCAGCAGCTTCCCCGGAGGGGGCCCTGTAAGCTCCTACAATGAGCAATTCTTC. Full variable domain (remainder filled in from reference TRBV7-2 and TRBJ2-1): GAGVSQSPSNKVTEKGKDVELRCDPISGHTALYWYRQSLGQGLEFLIYFQGNSAPDKSGLPSDRFSAERTGGSVSTLTIQRTQQEDSAVYLCASSFPGGGPVSSYNEQFFGPGTRLTVL.

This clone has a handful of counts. CDR3 in amino acids: CASSDLSVQPQHF. The DNA of the CDR3 is TGTGCCAGCAGTGATCTGTCGGTTCAGCCCCAGCATTTT. This chain links TRBV6-1 with TRBJ1-5, with unresolved D. CDR1 is MNHNS, CDR2 SASEGT, per germline. V lost 3 bases, J lost 6 bases, and 9 bases lay in between. The CDR3 runs 13 residues.

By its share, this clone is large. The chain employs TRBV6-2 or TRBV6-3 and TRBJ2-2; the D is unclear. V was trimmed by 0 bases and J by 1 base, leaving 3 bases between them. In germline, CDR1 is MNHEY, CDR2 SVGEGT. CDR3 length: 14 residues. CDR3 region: CASSYSGNTGELFF. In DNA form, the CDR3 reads TGTGCCAGCAGTTACTCTGGGAACACCGGGGAGCTGTTTTTT.

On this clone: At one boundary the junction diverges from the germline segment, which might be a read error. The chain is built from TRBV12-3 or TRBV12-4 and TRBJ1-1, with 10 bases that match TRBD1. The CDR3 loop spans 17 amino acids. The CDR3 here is CVSSPTGGAVCGTEAFF. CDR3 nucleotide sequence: TGTGTCAGCAGTCCGACAGGGGGCGCGGTCTGTGGGACTGAAGCTTTCTTT.

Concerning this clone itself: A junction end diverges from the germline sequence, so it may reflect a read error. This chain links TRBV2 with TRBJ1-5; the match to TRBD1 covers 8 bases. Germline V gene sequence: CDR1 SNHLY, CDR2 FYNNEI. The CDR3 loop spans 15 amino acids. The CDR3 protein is CASSQAGQANQPQHF. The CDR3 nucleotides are TGTGCCAGCAGTCAAGCGGGACAGGCTAATCAGCCCCAGCATTTT.

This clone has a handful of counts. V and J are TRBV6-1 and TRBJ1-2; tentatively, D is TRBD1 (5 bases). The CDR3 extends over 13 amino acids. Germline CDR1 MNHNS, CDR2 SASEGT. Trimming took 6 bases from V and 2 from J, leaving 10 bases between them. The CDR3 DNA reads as TGTGCCAGCAGGTTGGACACCAACTATGGCTACACCTTC. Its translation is CASRLDTNYGYTF.

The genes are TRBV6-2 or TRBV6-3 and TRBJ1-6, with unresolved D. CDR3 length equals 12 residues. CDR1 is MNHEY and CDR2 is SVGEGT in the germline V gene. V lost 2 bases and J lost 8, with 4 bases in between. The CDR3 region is CASSYMHSPLHF. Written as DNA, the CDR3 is TGTGCCAGCAGTTACATGCATTCACCCCTCCACTTT.

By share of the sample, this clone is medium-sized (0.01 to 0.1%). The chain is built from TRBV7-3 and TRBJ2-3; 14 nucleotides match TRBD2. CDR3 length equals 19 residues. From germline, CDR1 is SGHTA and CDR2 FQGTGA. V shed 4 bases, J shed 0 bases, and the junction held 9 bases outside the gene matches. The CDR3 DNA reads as TGTGCCAGCAGCTCGACTAGCGGGGGGGCCAATCCCAGCACAGATACGCAGTATTTT. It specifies CASSSTSGGANPSTDTQYF.

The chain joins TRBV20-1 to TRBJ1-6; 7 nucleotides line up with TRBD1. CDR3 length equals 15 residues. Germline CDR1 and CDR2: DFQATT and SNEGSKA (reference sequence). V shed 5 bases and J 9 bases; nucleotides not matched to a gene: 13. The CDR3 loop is CSARGGTEVISPLHF. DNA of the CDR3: TGCAGTGCTCGGGGAGGGACAGAGGTTATTTCACCCCTCCACTTT.

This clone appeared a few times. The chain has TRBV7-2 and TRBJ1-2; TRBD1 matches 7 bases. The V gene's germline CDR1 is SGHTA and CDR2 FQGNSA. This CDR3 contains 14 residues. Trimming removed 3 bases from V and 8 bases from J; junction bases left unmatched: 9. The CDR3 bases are TGTGCCAGCAGCTTGTACACAGGGGAACTAGGCTACACCTTC. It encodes CASSLYTGELGYTF.

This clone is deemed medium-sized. The CDR3 reads CASPLRGLYEQYF. CDR3 DNA: TGTGCCAGCCCCTTGCGGGGCCTCTACGAGCAGTACTTC. The chain couples TRBV5-8 to TRBJ2-7; D might be TRBD2 (6 bases). The CDR3 extends over 13 amino acids. Germline loops: CDR1 SGHTS, CDR2 YDEGEE. V lost 7 bases and J 3 bases, leaving 14 bases between the germline ends.

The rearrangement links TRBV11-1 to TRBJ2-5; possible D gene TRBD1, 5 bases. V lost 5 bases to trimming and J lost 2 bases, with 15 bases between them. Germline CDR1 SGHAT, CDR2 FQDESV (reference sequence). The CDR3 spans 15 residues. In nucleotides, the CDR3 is TGTGCCAGCAGCACCTACAGACAGCCTCAAGAGACCCAGTACTTC. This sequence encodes CASSTYRQPQETQYF.